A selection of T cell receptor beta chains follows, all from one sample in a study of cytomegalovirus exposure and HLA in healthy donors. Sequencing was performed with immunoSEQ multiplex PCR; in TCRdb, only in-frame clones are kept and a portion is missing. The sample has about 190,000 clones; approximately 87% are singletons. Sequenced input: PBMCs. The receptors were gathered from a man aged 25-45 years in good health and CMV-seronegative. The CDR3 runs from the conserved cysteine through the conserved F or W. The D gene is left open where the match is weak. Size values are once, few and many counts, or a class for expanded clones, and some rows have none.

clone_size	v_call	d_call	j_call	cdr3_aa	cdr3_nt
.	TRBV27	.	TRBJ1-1	CASRMDTPGNTEAFF	TGTGCCAGCAGAATGGACACTCCCGGCAACACTGAAGCTTTCTTT
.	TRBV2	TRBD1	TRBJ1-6	CASTHRGYNSPLHF	TGTGCCAGCACCCACAGGGGATATAATTCACCCCTCCACTTT
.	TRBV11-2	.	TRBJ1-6	CASSSSPSSPLHF	TGTGCCAGCAGCTCCAGTCCCAGTTCACCCCTCCACTTT
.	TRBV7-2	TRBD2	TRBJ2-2	CASSYDPGLRPGRLFF	TGTGCCAGCAGCTACGATCCGGGACTACGTCCGGGTAGGCTGTTTTTT
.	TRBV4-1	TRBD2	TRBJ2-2	CASSQVLAKNTGELFF	TGCGCCAGCAGCCAAGTACTAGCGAAAAACACCGGGGAGCTGTTTTTT
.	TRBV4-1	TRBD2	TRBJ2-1	CASSQGGGSYNEQFF	TGCGCCAGCAGCCAAGGGGGGGGCTCCTACAATGAGCAGTTCTTC
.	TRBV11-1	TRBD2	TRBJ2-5	CASTLGTSGRGGRQETQYF	TGTGCCAGCACCTTAGGGACTAGCGGGAGAGGAGGTCGCCAAGAGACCCAGTACTTC
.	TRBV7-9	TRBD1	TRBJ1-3	CASSGQGAGGNTIYF	TGTGCCAGCAGCGGACAGGGGGCGGGTGGAAACACCATATATTTT
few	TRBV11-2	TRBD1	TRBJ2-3	CASSTQGTDTQYF	TGTGCCAGCAGTACACAGGGGACAGATACGCAGTATTTT
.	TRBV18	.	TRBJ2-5	CASSPERETQYF	TGTGCCAGCTCACCAGAACGGGAGACCCAGTACTTC
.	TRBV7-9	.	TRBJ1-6	CASSLQWPDNSPLHF	TGTGCCAGCAGCTTACAGTGGCCAGATAATTCACCCCTCCACTTT